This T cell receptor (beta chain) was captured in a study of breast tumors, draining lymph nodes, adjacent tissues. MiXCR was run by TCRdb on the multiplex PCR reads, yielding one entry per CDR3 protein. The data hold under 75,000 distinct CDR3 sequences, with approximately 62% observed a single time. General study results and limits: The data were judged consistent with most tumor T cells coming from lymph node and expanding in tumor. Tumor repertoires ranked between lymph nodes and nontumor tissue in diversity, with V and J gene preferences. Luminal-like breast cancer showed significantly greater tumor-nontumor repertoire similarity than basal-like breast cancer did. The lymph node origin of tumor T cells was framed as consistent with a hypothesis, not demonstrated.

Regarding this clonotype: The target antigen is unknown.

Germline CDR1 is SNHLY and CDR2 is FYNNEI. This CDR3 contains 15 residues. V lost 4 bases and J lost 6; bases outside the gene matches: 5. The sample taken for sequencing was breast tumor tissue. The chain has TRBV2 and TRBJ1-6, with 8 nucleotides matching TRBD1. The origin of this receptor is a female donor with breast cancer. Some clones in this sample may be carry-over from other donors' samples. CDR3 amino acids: CASSGVGQGNSPLHF. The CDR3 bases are TGTGCCAGCAGTGGGGTTGGACAGGGTAATTCACCCCTCCACTTT.